The next 16 T cell receptor beta chains were all read from a single sample in a study of blood T cell repertoires in COVID-19. Libraries were prepared by immunoSEQ multiplex PCR; TCRdb keeps only in-frame clonotypes and omits some of them. This repertoire shows about 330,000 clones, approximately 90% found once; its top ten account for about 10%. The sequencing sample was made of PBMCs or T cells enriched from blood (not recorded which). The receptor source for this set is a woman aged 18-29 years who had recovered from COVID-19.

This rearrangement joins TRBV7-6 to TRBJ1-2; D might be TRBD1 (5 bases). The CDR3 covers 15 residues. The germline V and J ends were trimmed by 1 base and 5 bases, with 14 bases remaining between them. CDR1 and CDR2 (germline): SGHVS, FNYEAQ. CDR3 residues: CASSLVGGPRYGYTF. The CDR3 region has the DNA TGTGCCAGCAGCTTAGTCGGGGGACCTAGATATGGCTACACCTTC.

The chain links TRBV9 to TRBJ1-3, with D perhaps TRBD1 (5 bases). The germline V and J ends were trimmed by 1 base and 4 bases, with 9 bases remaining between them. The germline gives CDR1 SGDLS, CDR2 YYNGEE. The length of the CDR3 is 14 residues. CDR3 sequence reads: CASSVNTGGNTIYF. In nucleotides, the CDR3 is TGTGCCAGCAGCGTAAACACAGGCGGAAACACCATATATTTT.

V usage is TRBV2 and J usage is TRBJ1-5; D gene ambiguous. With 5 bases removed from V and 6 bases from J, the gap between germline ends came to 20 bases. There are 16 residues in the CDR3. Germline CDR1 and CDR2: SNHLY and FYNNEI. CDR3 bases: TGTGCCAGCAGTACACTAGTTCGGGTGTCAGCTCAGCCCCAGCATTTT. Translation: CASSTLVRVSAQPQHF.

The chain uses TRBV7-9 and TRBJ2-2; 9 nucleotides align to TRBD1. Germline CDR1 reads SEHNR; CDR2 reads FQNEAQ (reference sequence). Trimming cost V 5 bases and J 4 bases; bases outside gene matches: 8. The CDR3 contains 16 residues. The CDR3 sequence: CASSAQWTGVTGELFF. CDR3 DNA: TGTGCCAGCAGCGCACAGTGGACAGGGGTCACCGGGGAGCTGTTTTTT.

Comment on this clone: Other nucleotide sequences in the sample specify the same CDR3. The gene calls are TRBV7-9 and TRBJ1-5; a weak D match, TRBD1 (5 bases). The V end was cut by 1 base, the J end by 1 base, with 5 bases between. In germline, CDR1 is SEHNR, CDR2 FQNEAQ (reference sequence). The CDR3 spans 14 residues. CDR3 in DNA: TGTGCCAGCAGCTTAGGACAGAGCAATCAGCCCCAGCATTTT. It codes for CASSLGQSNQPQHF.

J is TRBJ2-5 and V is TRBV15, with D possibly being TRBD2 (7 bases). Germline CDR1 is LNHNV and CDR2 is YYDKDF (reference sequence). Trimming pared 6 bases from V and 2 bases from J, leaving 13 bases between. The CDR3 is 14 amino acids. CDR3 DNA sequence: TGTGCCACCAGACCACAGGGAGGGCAAGAGACCCAGTACTTC. As protein: CATRPQGGQETQYF.

The genes are TRBV27 and TRBJ1-5; D perhaps matches TRBD1 (5 bases). CDR3 length: 14 amino acids. V lost 5 bases and J lost 3, with 11 bases in between. In germline, CDR1 is MNHEY, CDR2 SMNVEV (reference sequence). CDR3 coding DNA: TGTGCCAGCAGTCGTGACAGACTCAATCAGCCCCAGCATTTT. Amino acid sequence: CASSRDRLNQPQHF.

The CDR3, as DNA: TGTGCCAGCTCACCACGTCTCCAGGGCGGCACAGATACGCAGTATTTT. This codes for CASSPRLQGGTDTQYF. V is TRBV18 and J is TRBJ2-3, with D perhaps TRBD1 (5 bases). V lost 1 base and J lost 1, with 12 bases in between. This CDR3 spans 16 amino acids. The germline CDR1 and CDR2 sequences are KGHSH and LQKENI.

This clone was recorded many times. The chain combines TRBV2 with TRBJ1-1; 7 bases map to TRBD1. V gave up 4 bases and J gave up 0 bases; unmatched junction bases: 2. Germline CDR1 SNHLY, CDR2 FYNNEI. This CDR3 spans 14 amino acids. The CDR3 region is CASSAGGMNTEAFF. CDR3 coding DNA: TGTGCCAGCAGTGCAGGGGGGATGAACACTGAAGCTTTCTTT.

As concerns this clone: The same CDR3 also results from other DNA sequences found in this sample. This chain links TRBV30 with TRBJ1-1; D ambiguous. In germline, CDR1 is GTSNPN, CDR2 SVGIG (reference sequence). The length of the CDR3 is 13 residues. Trimming removed 1 base at V and 1 base at J, with 7 bases between. This CDR3 is CAWSAGRNTEAFF. CDR3 nucleotide sequence: TGTGCCTGGAGTGCGGGTAGGAACACTGAAGCTTTCTTT.

This rearrangement joins TRBV7-9 to TRBJ2-5, with 9 bases fitting TRBD2. There are 14 residues in the CDR3. CDR1 and CDR2 (germline): SEHNR, FQNEAQ (reference sequence). With V trimmed by 0 bases and J by 8 bases, 4 bases remained unmatched. CDR3: CASSLAASGNTQYF. CDR3 nucleotide sequence: TGTGCCAGCAGCTTAGCGGCTAGCGGGAACACCCAGTACTTC.

The chain couples TRBV3-1 (or the pseudogene TRBV3-2) to TRBJ2-1; 12 bases match TRBD2. CDR3 length: 19 residues. Germline V CDR1 and CDR2: LGHDT, YNNKEL (reference sequence). V lost 4 bases to trimming and J lost 3 bases; unmatched junction nucleotides: 13. The CDR3 spells CASSPPRASGRVRYNEQFF. The CDR3, as DNA: TGTGCCAGCAGCCCACCAAGGGCTAGCGGGAGGGTCCGCTACAATGAGCAGTTCTTC.

The rearrangement links TRBV5-8 to TRBJ2-2; possible D gene TRBD1, 6 bases. Trimming shortened V by 2 bases and J by 6 bases, and 20 bases separated the two germline ends. Germline CDR1 and CDR2: SGHTS and YDEGEE. The CDR3 has 17 amino acids. CDR3 nucleotides: TGTGCCAGCAGCTTATGGTTTCGGGACACCGTCCCCGGGGAGCTGTTTTTT. Amino acids: CASSLWFRDTVPGELFF.

The chain carries TRBV2 and TRBJ2-5; the match to TRBD2 covers 8 bases. With V trimmed by 3 bases and J by 3 bases, 9 bases remained unmatched. The CDR3 has 16 residues. From germline, CDR1 is SNHLY and CDR2 FYNNEI. CDR3 coding DNA: TGTGCCAGCAGTGATTACATCCAAGCGGGAGAAGAGACCCAGTACTTC. Protein: CASSDYIQAGEETQYF.

J is TRBJ2-5 and V is TRBV12-3 or TRBV12-4; the D is unclear. Deletions cut 1 base from V and 1 base from J, with 4 bases between. The CDR3 runs to 13 residues. The CDR3 here is CASSLDSQETQYF. The CDR3 bases are TGTGCCAGCAGTTTAGACAGCCAAGAGACCCAGTACTTC.

V usage is TRBV10-1 and J usage is TRBJ1-1; the match to TRBD1 covers 8 bases. Unmatched junction bases numbered 3, after V lost 4 bases and J lost 5 bases. CDR1 and CDR2 from the germline V gene are WNHNN and SYGVQD (reference sequence). This CDR3 is built from 13 residues. CDR3 in DNA: TGCGCCAGCAGTGGGACAGGGAGGACTGAAGCTTTCTTT. Its protein product is CASSGTGRTEAFF.